This entry features one T cell receptor (beta chain) sequence. The target antigen is unknown. This CDR3 has 12 residues. CDR1 is LNHDA, CDR2 SQIVND, per germline (reference sequence). The J segment lost 7 bases and the V segment lost 5 bases, leaving 4 bases of the junction unmatched. 60 Vbeta and 13 Jbeta primers were used in PCR. The method was immunoSEQ multiplex PCR; TCRdb's version includes in-frame clones alone and lacks a portion of them. The repertoire consists of around 160,000 clones, with over 65% occurring once and the leading ten covering about 2.5%. The data derive from a study of cytomegalovirus exposure and HLA in healthy donors. Across the study: T cells numbering approximately 170 million yielded some 100 million unique TCR beta sequences in an earlier analysis. In terms of ancestry, the Caucasian-associated cluster contained around 79% of the 300 to 400 genotyped donors.

Overall study results and limits: Earlier analysis yielded a pattern in which most TCR beta V segments were productive about 87% or about 30% of the time.

The V call is TRBV19, the J call TRBJ1-2; TRBD1 agrees at 7 bases. This clonotype was sampled from a middle-aged woman in good health and CMV-seropositive. The material sequenced was PBMCs. CDR3 DNA sequence: TGTGCCAGTAGTTCAGACAGGGCTGGCTACACCTTC. This translates into CASSSDRAGYTF.